The 15 T cell receptor beta chains below all came from one sample that was sequenced in a study of neurological immune-mediated disorders. MiXCR was run by TCRdb on the 5' RACE reads, yielding one entry per CDR3 protein. The data show about 38,000 distinct CDR3 sequences, with 4.8% seen just once and approximately 8.8% held by the top ten. The sequencing input was CD4+ T cells from blood. These receptors were taken from a young man in good health.

This clonotype was counted ten times or more. This chain joins TRBV2 and TRBJ2-7; D tentatively fits TRBD1 or TRBD2 (6 bases each). Germline loops: CDR1 SNHLY, CDR2 FYNNEI. The CDR3 length is 14 residues. V was trimmed by 7 bases and J by 0 bases, leaving 13 bases between them. CDR3 sequence: CASTLGGSSYEQYF. The CDR3 coding sequence is TGTGCCAGCACCCTGGGGGGCAGCTCCTACGAGCAGTACTTC.

This clonotype was detected a few times. J is TRBJ1-1 and V is TRBV20-1; D is possibly TRBD1 (5 bases). There are 13 residues in the CDR3. Germline CDR1 is DFQATT and CDR2 is SNEGSKA (reference sequence). The V and J ends lost 5 bases and 1 base respectively, with 11 bases between them. CDR3 loop: CSAGGHPNTEAFF. The DNA for the CDR3 is TGCAGTGCTGGAGGACACCCGAACACTGAAGCTTTCTTT.

The rearrangement joins TRBV10-2 to TRBJ2-1; D may be TRBD2 (5 bases). There are 13 residues in the CDR3. Trimming removed 4 bases from V and 8 bases from J, with 12 bases in between. Looked up from germline, CDR1 is WSHSY and CDR2 is SAAADI. CDR3 loop: CASSAGGGYEQFF. For the CDR3, the DNA is TGCGCCAGCAGTGCCGGAGGAGGATATGAGCAGTTCTTC.

This clonotype was counted many times. The J gene is TRBJ1-2, the V gene TRBV7-3; a weak D match, TRBD1 (6 bases). The CDR3 covers 15 residues. Germline assignment: CDR1 SGHTA and CDR2 FQGTGA. V lost 2 bases and J lost 2, with 12 bases in between. The chain's CDR3 is CASSLYPDRNYGYTF. For the CDR3, the DNA is TGTGCCAGCAGCTTATATCCCGACAGGAACTATGGCTACACCTTC.

The count of this clonotype is one. The chain recombines TRBV5-5 with TRBJ1-4; unclear D gene. CDR1 and CDR2 from the germline V gene are SGHKS and YYEKEE (reference sequence). Between the trimmed V and J ends, which lost 4 bases and 6 bases, there was a span of 7 bases. This CDR3 has 12 residues. CDR3 nucleotide sequence: TGTGCCAGCAGCCCACTCCATGAAAAACTGTTTTTT. Translation gives CASSPLHEKLFF.

In this sample, this clonotype turned up many times. The chain carries TRBV5-4 and TRBJ2-6; D is uncertain. The CDR3 consists of 15 residues. The V end was cut by 0 bases, the J end by 2 bases, with 6 bases between. CDR1 and CDR2 from the germline V gene are SGHNT and YYREEE (reference sequence). The CDR3 nucleotides are TGTGCCAGCAGCTTGGGGGGTGCTGGGGCCAACGTCCTGACTTTC. Protein: CASSLGGAGANVLTF.

This clonotype has ten or more counts. CDR3 loop: CSARGQLADQETQYF. In DNA form, the CDR3 reads TGCAGTGCTAGAGGACAACTAGCGGACCAAGAGACCCAGTACTTC. The gene calls are TRBV20-1 and TRBJ2-5; 8 nucleotides line up with TRBD2. This CDR3 is built from 15 residues. Per germline, CDR1 DFQATT and CDR2 SNEGSKA (reference sequence). V gave up 1 base and J gave up 0 bases; unmatched junction bases: 4.

This clonotype showed up many times. The chain combines TRBV4-2 with TRBJ2-1; a possible D gene is TRBD1 (6 bases). CDR1 is LGHNA, CDR2 YNFKEQ, per germline. Trimming removed 5 bases at V and 4 bases at J, with 18 bases between. The CDR3 consists of 16 residues. CDR3 sequence reads: CASSKGGQGLYNEQFF. The CDR3 DNA reads as TGTGCCAGCAGCAAGGGTGGGCAGGGGCTGTACAATGAGCAGTTCTTC.

This clonotype was seen at least ten times. The chain has TRBV5-1 and TRBJ2-3, with D perhaps TRBD1 or TRBD2 (5 bases each). V gave up 4 bases and J gave up 0 bases, with 12 bases separating them. CDR3 size: 15 residues. CDR1 is SGHRS, CDR2 YFSETQ, per germline. The CDR3 here is CASSLRDDSTDTQYF. CDR3 nucleotides: TGCGCCAGCAGCCTCCGGGACGATAGCACAGATACGCAGTATTTT.

There are many counts of this clonotype. This chain connects TRBV7-2 to TRBJ2-5, with D tentatively TRBD2 (5 bases). The CDR3 has 13 amino acids. Trimming stripped 4 bases from V and 6 bases from J, with 12 bases between. Germline-derived CDR1 and CDR2 are SGHTA and FQGNSA. This CDR3 reads CASSSRGQQTQYF. The CDR3 DNA reads TGTGCCAGCAGCTCCAGAGGGCAGCAGACCCAGTACTTC.

This clonotype was observed at least ten times. V is TRBV2 and J is TRBJ2-7; 7 bases agree with TRBD2. V trimming: 6 bases; J trimming: 3 bases; junction bases outside the gene matches: 14. CDR1 and CDR2 from the germline V gene are SNHLY and FYNNEI. CDR3 length: 16 amino acids. The CDR3 sequence is CASSPLRGGPLYEQYF. DNA of the CDR3: TGTGCCAGCAGCCCCCTCCGCGGGGGACCACTCTACGAGCAGTACTTC.

This clonotype was seen ten or more times. This chain uses TRBV18 with TRBJ2-7, with D tentatively TRBD2 (6 bases). The CDR3 extends over 14 amino acids. V was trimmed by 2 bases and J by 2 bases, leaving 10 bases between them. CDR1 and CDR2 from the germline V gene are KGHSH and LQKENI. CDR3 DNA sequence: TGTGCCAGCTCACCAATAGCGGTGACCTACGAGCAGTACTTC. Translation: CASSPIAVTYEQYF.

This clonotype came up many times. The genes are TRBV5-1 and TRBJ2-3; the D gene could be TRBD1 or TRBD2 (6 bases each). The germline V gene encodes CDR1 SGHRS and CDR2 YFSETQ. The CDR3 covers 14 residues. V was pared by 2 bases and J by 4 bases, with 11 bases between. CDR3 DNA: TGCGCCAGCAGCTTACTGGAGGGGGCAGATACGCAGTATTTT. Its translation: CASSLLEGADTQYF.

The table lists this clonotype with many counts. This chain links TRBV6-5 with TRBJ1-2; 7 bases align to TRBD1. Germline-derived CDR1 and CDR2 are MNHEY and SVGAGI. The CDR3 extends over 13 amino acids. The V and J ends lost 4 bases and 6 bases, in that order; junction bases with no gene match: 5. CDR3 in DNA: TGTGCCAGCAGTTCCTGGGACAGTGATGGCTACACCTTC. Translation gives CASSSWDSDGYTF.

Ten or more counts support this clonotype. CDR3 DNA: TGTGCCAGCAGCCCCCGGGCGGGAGAGACCCAGTACTTC. Translation: CASSPRAGETQYF. This rearrangement joins TRBV7-9 to TRBJ2-5; perhaps TRBD2 as D (5 bases). The CDR3 is made up of 13 amino acids. Trimming took off 5 bases at V and 4 bases at J, with 11 bases between the two ends. Per the germline V gene, CDR1 is SEHNR and CDR2 is FQNEAQ (reference sequence). The full variable domain, in which reference TRBV7-9 and TRBJ2-5 provide the parts outside the CDR3, is DTGVSQNPRHKITKRGQNVTFRCDPISEHNRLYWYRQTLGQGPEFLTYFQNEAQLEKSRLLSDRFSAERPKGSFSTLEIQRTEQGDSAMYLCASSPRAGETQYFGPGTRLLVL.